This is a list of T cell receptor beta chains from one sample in a study of graft-versus-host responses after intestinal transplantation. The antigens these receptors bind are not known. Sequencing was performed with immunoSEQ multiplex PCR; in TCRdb, only in-frame clones are kept and a portion is missing. The sample consists of tens of thousands of clones, around 90% of them appearing once. The sample consisted of unstimulated CD4+ T cells sorted from spleen or lymph node cells, taken before intestinal transplant. These TCRs come from a human donor who received an intestinal transplant. Both conserved end residues are part of each CDR3. D genes are given only for firm matches. Clone size is not always given. Where it is, it says once, few, many or a class for expanded clones.

J gene: TRBJ2-3; D gene: TRBD2; clone size: -; V gene: TRBV5-1; CDR3 DNA: TGCGCCAGCAGCACTGTGGGGGGACTAGCGGGAGCTACCACAGATACGCAGTATTTT; CDR3 protein: CASSTVGGLAGATTDTQYF
J gene: TRBJ1-1; D gene: TRBD1; clone size: -; V gene: TRBV7-9; CDR3 DNA: TGTGCCAGCAGCCGGGGACAGCTTGAAGCTTTCTTT; CDR3 protein: CASSRGQLEAFF
J gene: TRBJ1-2; D gene: -; clone size: -; V gene: TRBV27; CDR3 DNA: TGTGCCAGCAGTCCGGACAGACTCTATGGCTACACCTTC; CDR3 protein: CASSPDRLYGYTF
J gene: TRBJ1-1; D gene: -; clone size: -; V gene: TRBV28; CDR3 DNA: TGTGCCAGCAGGGGGGGGCTCAACACTGAAGCTTTCTTT; CDR3 protein: CASRGGLNTEAFF
J gene: TRBJ2-3; D gene: TRBD2; clone size: -; V gene: TRBV7-9; CDR3 DNA: TGTGCCAGCAGTTATCCGGGACTAGCGGGAGGTGCGCAGTATTTT; CDR3 protein: CASSYPGLAGGAQYF
J gene: TRBJ2-1; D gene: -; clone size: -; V gene: TRBV7-3; CDR3 DNA: TGTGCCAGCAGCTTATCCCCCTCGACGGGGAATGAGCAGTTCTTC; CDR3 protein: CASSLSPSTGNEQFF
J gene: TRBJ1-1; D gene: -; clone size: -; V gene: TRBV28; CDR3 DNA: TGTGCCAGCAGTTTAGGGGGGGGGTACACTGAAGCTTTCTTT; CDR3 protein: CASSLGGGYTEAFF
J gene: TRBJ2-2; D gene: TRBD1; clone size: -; V gene: TRBV6-1; CDR3 DNA: TGTGCCAGCACCCAACAGGGGGCCGGGGAGCTGTTTTTC; CDR3 protein: CASTQQGAGELFF
J gene: TRBJ2-3; D gene: -; clone size: -; V gene: TRBV4-2; CDR3 DNA: TGTGCCAGCAGCCAAGAGAGAAGCACAGATACGCAGTATTTT; CDR3 protein: CASSQERSTDTQYF
J gene: TRBJ2-5; D gene: TRBD1; clone size: -; V gene: TRBV6-4; CDR3 DNA: TGTGCCAGCAGAGGGGACAGGGAGAACCAAGAGACCCAGTACTTC; CDR3 protein: CASRGDRENQETQYF
J gene: TRBJ2-7; D gene: TRBD2; clone size: -; V gene: TRBV5-1; CDR3 DNA: TGCGCCAGCAGCTTGGATGCGGGAGGGCAAAACGAGCAGTACTTC; CDR3 protein: CASSLDAGGQNEQYF
J gene: TRBJ2-1; D gene: TRBD1; clone size: -; V gene: TRBV7-2; CDR3 DNA: TGTGCCAGCAGCTTGGGCAGGGGGCAATACAATGAGCAGTTCTTC; CDR3 protein: CASSLGRGQYNEQFF
J gene: TRBJ2-1; D gene: TRBD2; clone size: -; V gene: TRBV5-1; CDR3 DNA: TGCGCCAGCAGCTTAGGACTAGCCTCAGGGGCCGGCTCCTACAATGAGCAGTTCTTC; CDR3 protein: CASSLGLASGAGSYNEQFF
J gene: TRBJ1-1; D gene: TRBD1; clone size: -; V gene: TRBV28; CDR3 DNA: TGTGCCAGCAGTTCAGTACAGGGGCAGACTGAAGCTTTCTTT; CDR3 protein: CASSSVQGQTEAFF
J gene: TRBJ1-6; D gene: TRBD1; clone size: -; V gene: TRBV27; CDR3 DNA: TGTGCCAGCAGTTTTCGGACAGGGGAGAATTCACCCCTCCACTTT; CDR3 protein: CASSFRTGENSPLHF
J gene: TRBJ2-2; D gene: TRBD2; clone size: few; V gene: TRBV5-1; CDR3 DNA: TGCGCCAGCAGCGTCATGAGCGGGGGCTCGGGCACCGGGGAGCTGTTTTTT; CDR3 protein: CASSVMSGGSGTGELFF
J gene: TRBJ1-2; D gene: -; clone size: -; V gene: TRBV6-1; CDR3 DNA: TGTGCCAGCAGTGGTGTGCGGCCCTATGGCTACACCTTC; CDR3 protein: CASSGVRPYGYTF
J gene: TRBJ1-4; D gene: -; clone size: -; V gene: TRBV29-1; CDR3 DNA: TGCAGCGTTGGCGGGGGCGAAAAACTGTTTTTT; CDR3 protein: CSVGGGEKLFF
J gene: TRBJ2-7; D gene: TRBD2; clone size: -; V gene: TRBV7-3; CDR3 DNA: TGTGCCAGCAGCCTGAGGGCGGGAGGGGACTACGAGCAGTACTTC; CDR3 protein: CASSLRAGGDYEQYF
J gene: TRBJ1-3; D gene: -; clone size: few; V gene: TRBV19; CDR3 DNA: TGTGCCAGTAGTTTACAGAGTTCCTCTGGAAACACCATATATTTT; CDR3 protein: CASSLQSSSGNTIYF
J gene: TRBJ1-1; D gene: -; clone size: -; V gene: TRBV5-1; CDR3 DNA: TGCGCCAGCAGCTATACAGGGAACACTGAAGCTTTCTTT; CDR3 protein: CASSYTGNTEAFF
J gene: TRBJ2-7; D gene: -; clone size: -; V gene: TRBV27; CDR3 DNA: TGTGCCAGCAGTTTTGCGGAGGGTACAAGGGAGCAGTACTTC; CDR3 protein: CASSFAEGTREQYF
J gene: TRBJ2-2; D gene: TRBD1; clone size: once; V gene: TRBV7-9; CDR3 DNA: TGTGCCAGCAGCCTGGGACAGGGGATTGACACCGGGGAGCTGTTTTTT; CDR3 protein: CASSLGQGIDTGELFF
J gene: TRBJ2-1; D gene: TRBD2; clone size: once; V gene: TRBV5-4; CDR3 DNA: TGTGCCAGCAGCAGACTAGCGGGAGGAGTGAGTGAGCAGTTCTTC; CDR3 protein: CASSRLAGGVSEQFF
J gene: TRBJ2-7; D gene: TRBD2; clone size: -; V gene: TRBV4-2; CDR3 DNA: TGTGCCAGCAGCTCGAGATGGTTGGCGGGGGGGTCGTACGAGCAGTACTTC; CDR3 protein: CASSSRWLAGGSYEQYF
J gene: TRBJ2-5; D gene: TRBD1; clone size: -; V gene: TRBV2; CDR3 DNA: TGTGCCGGCTCGAGACAGGGGTATTTGGAGACCCAGTACTTC; CDR3 protein: CAGSRQGYLETQYF
J gene: TRBJ1-1; D gene: -; clone size: -; V gene: TRBV18; CDR3 DNA: TGTGCCAGCTCACCCAGTCTCGCGGGCATGAACACTGAAGCTTTCTTT; CDR3 protein: CASSPSLAGMNTEAFF
J gene: TRBJ1-3; D gene: TRBD1; clone size: few; V gene: TRBV28; CDR3 DNA: TGTGCCAGCAGCCAGGACAGGGGCTCTGGAAACACCATATATTTT; CDR3 protein: CASSQDRGSGNTIYF
J gene: TRBJ2-3; D gene: TRBD1; clone size: -; V gene: TRBV7-8; CDR3 DNA: TGTGCCAGCAGCACAATCCGGGACAGCCCCGCCTATACGCAGTATTTT; CDR3 protein: CASSTIRDSPAYTQYF
J gene: TRBJ2-5; D gene: TRBD2; clone size: -; V gene: TRBV10-3; CDR3 DNA: TGTGCCATCAGTGAGGTGACTAGCGGTCAAGAGACCCAGTACTTC; CDR3 protein: CAISEVTSGQETQYF
J gene: TRBJ1-1; D gene: -; clone size: -; V gene: TRBV19; CDR3 DNA: TGTGCCAGTAGTATTTCCCAGGGCACTGAAGCTTTCTTT; CDR3 protein: CASSISQGTEAFF
J gene: TRBJ1-5; D gene: -; clone size: -; V gene: TRBV7-9; CDR3 DNA: TGTGCCAGCAGCCTTACACAACAGGGTTTTGTTGGAGCCCAGCATTTT; CDR3 protein: CASSLTQQGFVGAQHF
J gene: TRBJ2-1; D gene: TRBD1; clone size: -; V gene: TRBV9; CDR3 DNA: TGTGCCAGCAGCCCCGACAGGGTGGTTTACAATGAGCAGTTCTTC; CDR3 protein: CASSPDRVVYNEQFF
J gene: TRBJ2-7; D gene: -; clone size: -; V gene: TRBV10-1; CDR3 DNA: TGCGCCAGCAGTGAAGGTGTGGGAGTAGGATACGAGCAGTACTTC; CDR3 protein: CASSEGVGVGYEQYF
J gene: TRBJ1-3; D gene: TRBD1; clone size: -; V gene: TRBV5-1; CDR3 DNA: TGCGCCAGCAGCTTGACAGGGGTTTTTGGAAACACCATATATTTT; CDR3 protein: CASSLTGVFGNTIYF
J gene: TRBJ1-1; D gene: -; clone size: -; V gene: TRBV7-2; CDR3 DNA: TGTGCCAGCAGCTTAGAATGGACATACACTGAAGCTTTCTTT; CDR3 protein: CASSLEWTYTEAFF
J gene: TRBJ2-5; D gene: -; clone size: -; V gene: TRBV18; CDR3 DNA: TGTGCCAGCTCACGATCTAGACAAGAGACCCAGTACTTC; CDR3 protein: CASSRSRQETQYF
J gene: TRBJ1-2; D gene: TRBD1; clone size: -; V gene: TRBV28; CDR3 DNA: TGTGCCAGCAGTGAGATCCAAGGACAGGGTTTGTATGGCTACACCTTC; CDR3 protein: CASSEIQGQGLYGYTF
J gene: TRBJ2-7; D gene: -; clone size: -; V gene: TRBV7-2; CDR3 DNA: TGTGCCAGCAGCTTAACAAGGGACACCCCCTACGAGCAGTACTTC; CDR3 protein: CASSLTRDTPYEQYF
J gene: TRBJ2-1; D gene: -; clone size: -; V gene: TRBV2; CDR3 DNA: TGTGCCAGCAGTGTGGCCAGTGTCAATGAGCAGTTCTTC; CDR3 protein: CASSVASVNEQFF
J gene: TRBJ2-1; D gene: -; clone size: once; V gene: TRBV6-6; CDR3 DNA: TGTGCCAGCAGTTATAGCGTCCGCTCCTACAATGAGCAGTTCTTC; CDR3 protein: CASSYSVRSYNEQFF
J gene: TRBJ1-5; D gene: -; clone size: -; V gene: TRBV27; CDR3 DNA: TGTGCCAGCAGGCCAGGCGAAAGCCTTCAGCCCCAGCATTTT; CDR3 protein: CASRPGESLQPQHF
J gene: TRBJ2-7; D gene: -; clone size: -; V gene: TRBV28; CDR3 DNA: TGTGCCAGCAGTTTCGGAGGCGGGGTCGGGTACGAGCAGTACTTC; CDR3 protein: CASSFGGGVGYEQYF
J gene: TRBJ2-7; D gene: -; clone size: -; V gene: TRBV11-2; CDR3 DNA: TGTGCCAGCAGCTCTCTAGTTAGAAGCGAGCAGTACTTC; CDR3 protein: CASSSLVRSEQYF
J gene: TRBJ1-5; D gene: -; clone size: -; V gene: TRBV6-5; CDR3 DNA: TGTGCCAGCAGTTCACAGGGACGTCAGCCCCAGCATTTT; CDR3 protein: CASSSQGRQPQHF
J gene: TRBJ2-5; D gene: TRBD2; clone size: -; V gene: TRBV5-1; CDR3 DNA: TGCGCCAGCAGCACCGGGACTAGCGGGATAGAGACCCAGTACTTC; CDR3 protein: CASSTGTSGIETQYF
J gene: TRBJ2-3; D gene: TRBD2; clone size: once; V gene: TRBV7-3; CDR3 DNA: TGTGCCAGCAGCTTAACTTCTAGCGGGAGCACAGATACGCAGTATTTT; CDR3 protein: CASSLTSSGSTDTQYF
J gene: TRBJ2-7; D gene: -; clone size: -; V gene: TRBV15; CDR3 DNA: TGTGCCACCAGCAGAGTCGACATCTTGTCAAATTACGAGCAGTACTTC; CDR3 protein: CATSRVDILSNYEQYF
J gene: TRBJ2-3; D gene: TRBD2; clone size: -; V gene: TRBV10-2; CDR3 DNA: TGCGCCAGCAGTGAAGAAGCGGGAGTTGGCACAGATACGCAGTATTTT; CDR3 protein: CASSEEAGVGTDTQYF
J gene: TRBJ2-7; D gene: -; clone size: -; V gene: TRBV29-1; CDR3 DNA: TGCAGCGTTGACACCTACGAGCAGTACTTC; CDR3 protein: CSVDTYEQYF
J gene: TRBJ1-4; D gene: -; clone size: -; V gene: TRBV5-1; CDR3 DNA: TGCGCCAGCAGCTTGGCCCCCCCTCCGACTTATAATGAAAAACTGTTTTTT; CDR3 protein: CASSLAPPPTYNEKLFF
J gene: TRBJ1-5; D gene: -; clone size: -; V gene: TRBV15; CDR3 DNA: TGTGCCACCAGCAGAGGCGGGAATAGCAATCAGCCCCAGCATTTT; CDR3 protein: CATSRGGNSNQPQHF
J gene: TRBJ2-5; D gene: -; clone size: -; V gene: TRBV27; CDR3 DNA: TGTGCCAGCAGGGCTTCTCAGATACCTCAAGAGACCCAGTACTTC; CDR3 protein: CASRASQIPQETQYF
J gene: TRBJ1-1; D gene: -; clone size: -; V gene: TRBV6-5; CDR3 DNA: TGTGCCAGCAGGGTGACAGATATGAACACTGAAGCTTTCTTT; CDR3 protein: CASRVTDMNTEAFF
J gene: TRBJ2-1; D gene: -; clone size: -; V gene: TRBV30; CDR3 DNA: TGTGCCTGGAGGGAGTACAATGAGCAGTTCTTC; CDR3 protein: CAWREYNEQFF